This T cell receptor (beta chain) came from a study of cytomegalovirus exposure and HLA in healthy donors. Study-wide results and caveats: Per a prior analysis, the majority of TCR beta V segments were productive roughly 87% or roughly 30% of the time.

In the case of this clone: Antigen unknown.

The PCR had 60 Vbeta and 13 Jbeta primers. Data came from immunoSEQ multiplex PCR; TCRdb stores just in-frame clones and leaves some out. This repertoire includes some 84,000 clones. Sequencing was performed on PBMCs. The clonotype comes from a man aged 50-59 years in good health and CMV-seronegative.

The CDR3 reads CASSQGLLTGELFF. CDR3 DNA: TGCGCCAGCAGCCAGGGACTTCTCACCGGGGAGCTGTTTTTT. The chain combines TRBV5-1 with TRBJ2-2, with D possibly being TRBD2 (6 bases). Between the trimmed V and J ends, which lost 4 bases and 4 bases, there was a span of 11 bases. Germline CDR1 and CDR2: SGHRS and YFSETQ. The CDR3 sequence is 14 residues long.